Listed below are T cell receptor beta chains from one sample, sequenced in a study of T cell repertoires in cytomegalovirus infection. TCRdb recomputed calls from the reads with MiXCR, one row per CDR3 protein. The sample has around 100,000 distinct CDR3 sequences; about 25% are singletons. The sequenced material came from CD8+ T cells from PBMCs. The receptors stem from a human donor in good health (CMV status not recorded). Some clones in this sample may be carry-over from other donors' samples. Each CDR3 is given with its conserved first and last residue. D genes are given only for firm matches. The listing skips clone size in some rows; elsewhere it reads once, few, many or a size class.

V gene	clone size	J gene	D gene	CDR3 DNA	CDR3 protein
TRBV7-2	-	TRBJ2-7	TRBD1	TGTGCCAGCAGCAACCTATGGGACAGCTGGGAGCAGTACTTC	CASSNLWDSWEQYF
TRBV20-1	few	TRBJ2-2	TRBD1	TGCAGTGCTAGGGGGACAGGGGGGGTCCAAGAAACCGGGGAGCTGTTTTTT	CSARGTGGVQETGELFF
TRBV7-9	many	TRBJ2-5	-	TGTGCCAGCAGCTTAACTCAGGACCAAGAGACCCAGTACTTC	CASSLTQDQETQYF
TRBV3-1	many	TRBJ2-2	-	TGTGCCAGCAGCCTTTACGGGGAGCTGTTTTTT	CASSLYGELFF
TRBV7-6	-	TRBJ2-7	-	TGTGCCAGCAGCTCCCGAGGGGCCCACGAGCAGTACTTC	CASSSRGAHEQYF
TRBV5-5	-	TRBJ1-4	TRBD1	TGTGCCAGCAGCCAGGGACAGGGACCTGAAAAACTGTTTTTT	CASSQGQGPEKLFF
TRBV6-5	-	TRBJ2-3	-	TGTGCCAGCAGTTCCCTGACCTTAGATACGCAGTATTTT	CASSSLTLDTQYF
TRBV7-6	-	TRBJ1-5	-	TGTGCCAGCAGCTTAGAGGGGGGAGGAAGCAATCAGCCCCAGCATTTT	CASSLEGGGSNQPQHF
TRBV20-1	few	TRBJ2-1	TRBD2	TGCAGTGCTAGAGAGGAGGCTAGCGGGGAACTAAATGAGCAGTTCTTC	CSAREEASGELNEQFF
TRBV6-6	-	TRBJ2-1	TRBD2	TGTGCCAGCAGTTACCAGACTAGCGGGGGTGATGAGCAGTTCTTC	CASSYQTSGGDEQFF
TRBV14	once	TRBJ2-7	TRBD1	TGTGCCAGCAGCCAAGTGAGCGGACAGGGGCCCTACGAGCAGTACTTC	CASSQVSGQGPYEQYF
TRBV5-6	-	TRBJ2-4	TRBD1	TGTGCCAGCAGCGGCGGGACAGGGTTAGCCAAAAACATTCAGTACTTC	CASSGGTGLAKNIQYF
TRBV7-6	-	TRBJ2-2	TRBD2	TGTGCCAGCAGCTCCCGCCTGAGGCTAGCGGCCGGGGAGCTGTTTTTT	CASSSRLRLAAGELFF
TRBV20-1	-	TRBJ1-1	-	TGCAGTGCTAGAGATTTGCAGGGTACGACTAAAGCTTTCTTT	CSARDLQGTTKAFF
TRBV7-8	many	TRBJ2-7	-	TGTGCCAGCAGCTTGGGGACCCGGACGTTCGAGCAGTACTTC	CASSLGTRTFEQYF
TRBV28	many	TRBJ2-7	TRBD1	TGTGCCAGCAGTCCCCGCCCGACAGGGGGCGACGAGCAGTACTTC	CASSPRPTGGDEQYF
TRBV7-9	many	TRBJ2-5	-	TGTGCCAGCAGCTCCTCAACTCGGGGCTGGGAAGAGACCCAGTACTTC	CASSSSTRGWEETQYF